This is a list of T cell receptor beta chains from one sample in a study of blood T cell repertoires in COVID-19. Profiled with immunoSEQ multiplex PCR; TCRdb holds only in-frame clones, not every one. The repertoire holds around 620,000 clones, with approximately 90% as singletons. Input material: peripheral blood. The receptors stem from a woman aged 18-29 years with acute or convalescent COVID-19. The CDR3 runs from the conserved cysteine through the conserved F or W. The D gene is left open where the match is weak. Clone size is not always given. Where it is, it says once, few, many or a class for expanded clones.

d_call clone_size j_call v_call cdr3_nt cdr3_aa
NA NA TRBJ1-2 TRBV5-1 TGCGCCAGCAGCTTGGTCGGGACACACGATATTTACCCCTATGGCTACACCTTC CASSLVGTHDIYPYGYTF
NA few TRBJ1-1 TRBV6-5 TGTGCCAGCAGCAGGAATCCGGGATCTGAAGCTTTCTTT CASSRNPGSEAFF
TRBD1 once TRBJ1-2 TRBV30 TGTGCCTGGACCCCCGGGACAGCCTTTAACTATGGCTACACCTTC CAWTPGTAFNYGYTF
NA NA TRBJ2-7 TRBV28 TGTGCCAGCATCCCATCCCCTGGAGGGTTTCCTTCCTACGAGCAGTACTTC CASIPSPGGFPSYEQYF
NA NA TRBJ1-1 TRBV3-1/TRBV3-2 TGTGCCAGCAGCCCTAGTTGGTCCTCTTATGAAGATGAAGCTTTCTTT CASSPSWSSYEDEAFF
NA NA TRBJ1-1 TRBV12-5 TGTGCTAGTGGTTTGGCCTCGGGGTTAGGGAACACTGAAGCTTTCTTT CASGLASGLGNTEAFF
TRBD1 NA TRBJ1-1 TRBV2 TGTGCCAGCAGTGTTTCAGGGGGCATGAACACTGAAGCTTTCTTT CASSVSGGMNTEAFF
NA NA TRBJ1-6 TRBV7-9 TGTGCCATCCCTGGGGGGGCCGGGGCGGTATCGTCCTATAATTCACCCCTCCACTTT CAIPGGAGAVSSYNSPLHF
NA NA TRBJ1-2 TRBV21-1 TGTGCCAGCAGCAAAATGGGGGGACGCCCTAACTATGGCTACACCTTC CASSKMGGRPNYGYTF
NA NA TRBJ1-5 TRBV2 TGTGCCAGCAGTGAAGCTACAGCTTCCAATCAGCCCCAGCATTTT CASSEATASNQPQHF
NA NA TRBJ1-5 TRBV7-2 TGTGCCAGCAGCTTTCAGGAGGGAGGAGAGCCCCAGCATTTT CASSFQEGGEPQHF
NA NA TRBJ1-3 TRBV7-6 TGTGCCAGCAGCCCTACGGGGGGGAACTCTGGAAACACCATATATTTT CASSPTGGNSGNTIYF
TRBD1 NA TRBJ1-2 TRBV2 TGTGCCAGCAGACAGGGGGCCGGCTATGGCTACACCTTC CASRQGAGYGYTF
NA NA TRBJ1-2 TRBV18 TGTGCCAGCTCACCTTACCAACCCACGGGTGGCTACACCTTC CASSPYQPTGGYTF
TRBD2 NA TRBJ2-3 TRBV30 TGTGCCTGGAGTCTTGGCGGGGGGTCAGATACGCAGTATTTT CAWSLGGGSDTQYF
NA NA TRBJ2-7 TRBV19 TGTGCCAGTAGTTATGGGGACAAAACCTACGAGCAGTACTTC CASSYGDKTYEQYF
TRBD1 NA TRBJ1-2 TRBV6-5 TGTGCCAGCAGGGGGACAGGAGGGTTCGGCTACACCTTC CASRGTGGFGYTF
NA once TRBJ1-2 TRBV19 TGTGCCAGTAGTATCAGGGGCTTTTCTTATGGCTACACCTTC CASSIRGFSYGYTF
NA NA TRBJ2-7 TRBV7-2 TGTGCCAGCAGCTTAGCGCGGGATTCCTACGAGCAGTACTTC CASSLARDSYEQYF
NA NA TRBJ1-1 TRBV15 TGTGCCACCAGCAGAGAGACCACGGGACGCGGGATAAACACTGAAGCTTTCTTT CATSRETTGRGINTEAFF
NA NA TRBJ1-1 TRBV27 TGTGCCAGCAGTCCAGGGCCCTGGGGCACTGAAGCTTTCTTT CASSPGPWGTEAFF
TRBD1 NA TRBJ2-2 TRBV11-2 TGTGCCAGCAGCCTCACGACAGGGGCGAGTTACACCGGGGAGCTGTTTTTT CASSLTTGASYTGELFF
TRBD1 once TRBJ2-7 TRBV7-9 TGTGCCAGCAGCTCCGGGACAGGGGCCTACGAGCAGTACTTC CASSSGTGAYEQYF
NA NA TRBJ2-3 TRBV7-2 TGTGCCAGCAGCCTAGGGGCTAGCGCGGATACGCAGTATTTT CASSLGASADTQYF
TRBD1 NA TRBJ1-1 TRBV6-5 TGTGCCAGCAGGAGACAGGGGGTAATTGAAGCTTTCTTT CASRRQGVIEAFF
NA NA TRBJ1-2 TRBV29-1 TGCAGCGTTGGAAAGGGGGCTAACTATGGCTACACCTTC CSVGKGANYGYTF
TRBD1 few TRBJ1-6 TRBV2 TGTGCCAGCAGGGCCGGGACAGGGGATAATTCACCCCTCCACTTT CASRAGTGDNSPLHF
NA NA TRBJ1-1 TRBV11-2 TGTGCCAGCAGCTTTACGACAGTAAACACTGAAGCTTTCTTT CASSFTTVNTEAFF
NA NA TRBJ1-1 TRBV19 TGTGCCAGTAGTATTACCCCGACAGTGACTGAAGCTTTCTTT CASSITPTVTEAFF
NA NA TRBJ1-2 TRBV10-2 TGCGCCAGCAGTGGCCAGACAGTCAGCGACTATGGCTACACCTTC CASSGQTVSDYGYTF
NA NA TRBJ1-4 TRBV4-3 TGCGCCAGCAGCCAAGAGTCGGGAGATGAAAAACTGTTTTTT CASSQESGDEKLFF
NA NA TRBJ2-3 TRBV4-1 TGCGCCAGCAGCCAAGGGGCTAGCAGAAACACAGATACGCAGTATTTT CASSQGASRNTDTQYF
NA NA TRBJ1-2 TRBV27 TGTGCCAGCAGTTTGAGGGTTAGGGATACAACTCTCTCCTATGGCTACACCTTC CASSLRVRDTTLSYGYTF
TRBD1 once TRBJ1-4 TRBV30 TGTGCCTGGAGCGCCGCGACAGGGTACGAAAAACTGTTTTTT CAWSAATGYEKLFF
NA NA TRBJ1-4 TRBV2 TGTGCCAGCAGTTACAGGTCTAATGAAAAACTGTTTTTT CASSYRSNEKLFF
TRBD2 once TRBJ2-7 TRBV3-1/TRBV3-2 TGTGCCAGCAGCCGAATAGCGGGGTCTGGTGGCGAGCAGTACTTC CASSRIAGSGGEQYF
TRBD1 NA TRBJ1-6 TRBV4-3 TGCGCCAGCAGCCCACAGGGGGTTGGTTCACCCCTCCACTTT CASSPQGVGSPLHF
NA NA TRBJ1-1 TRBV4-1 TGCGCCAGCAGCCAAGGACGGGAAACTGAAGCTTTCTTT CASSQGRETEAFF
TRBD2 NA TRBJ2-2 TRBV9 TGTGCCAGCAGCGTTGGGGGGGGACTCCACACCGGGGAGCTGTTTTTT CASSVGGGLHTGELFF
NA NA TRBJ2-7 TRBV4-1 TGCGCCAACCCATCGGGGGGGACAGCCTTCTACGAGCAGTACTTC CANPSGGTAFYEQYF
NA NA TRBJ1-2 TRBV7-9 TGTGCCAGCAGCTCAGACATTTTCCTTAACTATGGCTACACCTTC CASSSDIFLNYGYTF
TRBD1 NA TRBJ2-3 TRBV5-1 TGCGCCAGCAGCTGGGGAGGACAGGGTGGGACAGATACGCAGTATTTT CASSWGGQGGTDTQYF
TRBD1 NA TRBJ1-4 TRBV7-9 TGTGCCAGCAGCCCATGGGACAGGCGGGATGAAAAACTGTTTTTT CASSPWDRRDEKLFF
NA NA TRBJ2-7 TRBV3-1/TRBV3-2 TGTGCCAGCAGCCAAAGACAGGGAGGAGCCGAGCAGTACTTC CASSQRQGGAEQYF
TRBD1 NA TRBJ1-1 TRBV18 TGTGCCAGCACTTGGGACAGGGGTCAGACTGAAGCTTTCTTT CASTWDRGQTEAFF
TRBD1 NA TRBJ2-7 TRBV4-2 TGTGCCAGCAGCCAACCCACGGGACAGGGTAGGTACGAGCAGTACTTC CASSQPTGQGRYEQYF
TRBD1 NA TRBJ1-4 TRBV4-1 TGCGCCAGCAGCCAGGGACAGAATAATGAAAAACTGTTTTTT CASSQGQNNEKLFF
TRBD1 NA TRBJ1-6 TRBV12-3/TRBV12-4 TGTGCCAGCAGTCGACAGGGTAATTCACCCCTCCACTTT CASSRQGNSPLHF
NA NA TRBJ1-1 TRBV5-6 TGTGCCAGCAGCGATACCCTGGGCGCTGAAGCTTTCTTT CASSDTLGAEAFF